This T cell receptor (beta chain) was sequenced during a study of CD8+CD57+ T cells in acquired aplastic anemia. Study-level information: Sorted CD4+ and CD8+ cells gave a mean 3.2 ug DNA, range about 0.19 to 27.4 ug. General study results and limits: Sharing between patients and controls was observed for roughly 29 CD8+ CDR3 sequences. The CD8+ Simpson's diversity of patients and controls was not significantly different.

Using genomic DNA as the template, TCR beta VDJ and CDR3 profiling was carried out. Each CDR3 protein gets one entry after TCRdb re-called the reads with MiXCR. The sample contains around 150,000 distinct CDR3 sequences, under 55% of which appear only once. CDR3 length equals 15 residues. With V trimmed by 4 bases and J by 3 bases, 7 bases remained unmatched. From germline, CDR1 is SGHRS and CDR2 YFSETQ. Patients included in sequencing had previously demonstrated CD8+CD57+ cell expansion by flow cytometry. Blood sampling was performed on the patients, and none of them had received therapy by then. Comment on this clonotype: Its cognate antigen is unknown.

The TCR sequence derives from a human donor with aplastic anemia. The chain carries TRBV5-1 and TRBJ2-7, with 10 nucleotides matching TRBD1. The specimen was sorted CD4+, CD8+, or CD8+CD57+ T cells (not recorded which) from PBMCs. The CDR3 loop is CASSGRDRGLYEQYF. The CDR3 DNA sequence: TGCGCCAGCAGCGGCCGGGACAGGGGCCTCTACGAGCAGTACTTC. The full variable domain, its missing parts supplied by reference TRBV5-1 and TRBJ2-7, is KAGVTQTPRYLIKTRGQQVTLSCSPISGHRSVSWYQQTPGQGLQFLFEYFSETQRNKGNFPGRFSGRQFSNSRSEMNVSTLELGDSALYLCASSGRDRGLYEQYFGPGTRLTVT.